The present entry profiles one T cell receptor beta chain with its context. As yet, its antigen is unknown. Germline CDR1 SGHTA, CDR2 FQGNSA. The CDR3 totals 15 residues. This specimen comes from a study of blood T cells in healthy people across ages. Study-wide context: Through template switching, about one barcoded beta molecule was captured per two T cells, as measured in model experiments. Study results and limitations: Diversity figures derived from one million T cells were judged to underestimate the true value. Per million T cells, TCR beta diversity dropped about linearly as age rose.

A second roughly 6 to 12 cycle PCR used barcoded and J-beta primers. Template switching added a 12-random-nucleotide identifier to every cDNA molecule. From the 5' RACE reads, TCRdb called clonotypes with MiXCR, one entry per CDR3 protein. This table has approximately 360,000 distinct CDR3 sequences, roughly half appearing once. The chain combines TRBV7-2 with TRBJ2-4; D might be TRBD2 (5 bases). The DNA end is more similar to TRBJ2-7, so the J call may be wrong. The sample comprised blood. The source is a man aged 60 to 75 in good health. The DNA for the CDR3 is TGTGCCAGCAGCTTAAGTCGAGCGGAGACCTACGAGCAGTACTTC. The encoded protein is CASSLSRAETYEQYF.